The rows below give T cell receptor beta chains drawn from one sample of a study of graft-versus-host responses after intestinal transplantation. The method was immunoSEQ multiplex PCR; TCRdb's version includes in-frame clones alone and lacks a portion of them. The sample lists more than 13,000 clones, 30% to 40% occurring once. The sample consisted of alloreactive CD8+ T cells from a mixed lymphocyte reaction culture, taken before intestinal transplant. All receptors derive from a human patient who received an intestinal transplant. Each CDR3 is given with its conserved first and last residue. A D gene is named only where the DNA matches it firmly. Clone size appears in some rows only: once, few, many, or a class for an expanded clone.

J gene | D gene | V gene | clone size | CDR3 protein | CDR3 DNA
TRBJ2-3 | - | TRBV7-2 | - | CASSWDPTDTQYF | TGTGCCAGCAGCTGGGACCCCACAGATACGCAGTATTTT
TRBJ2-3 | - | TRBV9 | - | CASRGSGTDTQYF | TGTGCCAGCAGGGGGAGTGGCACAGATACGCAGTATTTT
TRBJ1-1 | TRBD1 | TRBV19 | medium-sized | CASSATGTNTEAFF | TGTGCCAGTAGTGCGACAGGGACGAACACTGAAGCTTTCTTT
TRBJ2-3 | - | TRBV4-1 | few | CASSQETPDTQYF | TGCGCCAGCAGCCAAGAAACCCCAGATACGCAGTATTTT
TRBJ2-1 | - | TRBV7-9 | few | CASSLGHGESYNEQFF | TGTGCCAGCAGCTTAGGTCACGGCGAATCTTACAATGAGCAGTTCTTC
TRBJ1-4 | TRBD1 | TRBV12-5 | - | CASGLVLGQENEKLFF | TGTGCTAGTGGTTTGGTACTCGGACAGGAGAATGAAAAACTGTTTTTT
TRBJ2-3 | - | TRBV11-2 | medium-sized | CASSLELSQADTQYF | TGTGCCAGCAGCTTAGAACTCTCCCAGGCAGATACGCAGTATTTT
TRBJ2-3 | - | TRBV13 | - | CASSLRQPTDTQYF | TGTGCCAGCAGCCTCCGACAACCCACAGATACGCAGTATTTT
TRBJ1-1 | - | TRBV19 | - | CASSGTEAFF | TGTGCCAGTAGCGGCACTGAAGCTTTCTTT
TRBJ2-7 | - | TRBV7-3 | - | CASSLTIEQYF | TGTGCCAGCAGCCTTACGATCGAGCAGTACTTC
TRBJ2-7 | TRBD2 | TRBV15 | - | CATSRESGGLAGGPLNEQYF | TGTGCCACCAGCAGAGAAAGTGGGGGACTAGCGGGGGGTCCACTGAACGAGCAGTACTTC
TRBJ2-1 | - | TRBV6-5 | - | CASSSLPAVNEQFF | TGTGCCAGCAGTTCCCTTCCGGCTGTGAATGAGCAGTTCTTC
TRBJ2-5 | TRBD2 | TRBV19 | - | CASSIGGTSGGPMSAQYF | TGTGCCAGTAGTATAGGGGGGACTAGCGGGGGGCCCATGTCGGCCCAGTACTTC
TRBJ2-3 | - | TRBV7-9 | few | CASSYLSRDTPRTDTQYF | TGTGCCAGCAGCTACCTGAGTAGAGACACACCCCGCACAGATACGCAGTATTTT
TRBJ2-1 | - | TRBV27 | few | CASRSGPPNEQFF | TGTGCCAGCCGATCGGGGCCACCAAATGAGCAGTTCTTC
TRBJ2-2 | TRBD1 | TRBV7-9 | few | CASSLDRVENTGELFF | TGTGCCAGCAGTCTCGACAGGGTCGAGAACACCGGGGAGCTGTTTTTT
TRBJ1-2 | - | TRBV6-5 | - | CASSRFYGKTYGYTF | TGTGCCAGCAGTAGATTTTACGGAAAGACCTATGGCTACACCTTC
TRBJ1-2 | TRBD1 | TRBV5-5 | - | CATRGDSYGYTF | TGTGCCACCCGGGGGGACAGCTATGGCTACACCTTC
TRBJ2-4 | - | TRBV6-5 | - | CASSYRGDIQYF | TGTGCCAGCAGTTATAGGGGGGACATTCAGTACTTC
TRBJ2-7 | TRBD2 | TRBV4-1 | - | CASSQVVSSGGEYF | TGCGCCAGCAGCCAAGTGGTGTCAAGCGGGGGAGAGTACTTC
TRBJ2-3 | - | TRBV10-3 | few | CAISESTGVTRDTQYF | TGTGCCATCAGTGAGTCGACGGGGGTCACGCGGGATACGCAGTATTTT
TRBJ1-5 | TRBD1 | TRBV6-1 | - | CASSGQGASNQPQHF | TGTGCCAGCAGTGGACAGGGGGCTAGCAATCAGCCCCAGCATTTT
TRBJ2-7 | TRBD1 | TRBV27 | - | CASSLVGGGQGRVYEQYF | TGTGCCAGCAGTTTGGTGGGGGGGGGACAGGGACGCGTGTACGAGCAGTACTTC
TRBJ1-2 | TRBD1 | TRBV2 | few | CASSPGTGGIYGYTF | TGTGCCAGCAGTCCGGGGACAGGGGGCATCTATGGCTACACCTTC
TRBJ2-7 | - | TRBV11-2 | medium-sized | CASSALDSGRDYEQYF | TGTGCCAGCAGCGCGCTAGACAGCGGACGGGACTACGAGCAGTACTTC
TRBJ1-1 | - | TRBV6-6 | - | CASSYGGSGTEAFF | TGTGCCAGCAGTTACGGGGGTTCCGGCACTGAAGCTTTCTTT
TRBJ2-1 | - | TRBV7-9 | few | CASSLGSEQFF | TGTGCCAGCAGCTTGGGGAGTGAGCAGTTCTTC
TRBJ2-3 | TRBD2 | TRBV7-8 | - | CASRRRGGSTDTQYF | TGTGCCAGCAGACGACGGGGGGGAAGCACAGATACGCAGTATTTT
TRBJ2-7 | - | TRBV7-7 | few | CASSPLDGKYEQYF | TGTGCCAGCAGCCCCCTCGACGGGAAGTACGAGCAGTACTTC
TRBJ1-5 | - | TRBV4-1 | few | CASSQDKGGQPQHF | TGTGCCAGCAGCCAAGATAAGGGGGGGCAGCCCCAGCATTTT
TRBJ2-1 | TRBD2 | TRBV12-5 | - | CASALSISGGAYNEQFF | TGTGCTAGTGCCCTGAGTATTAGCGGGGGGGCCTACAATGAGCAGTTCTTC
TRBJ2-7 | TRBD1 | TRBV12-5 | - | CASGLAGTDTYEQYF | TGTGCTAGTGGTTTGGCAGGGACAGACACCTACGAGCAGTACTTC
TRBJ2-7 | - | TRBV30 | medium-sized | CAWSPSQEHSNYEQYF | TGTGCCTGGAGCCCCTCTCAGGAGCACTCCAATTACGAGCAGTACTTC
TRBJ2-5 | TRBD1 | TRBV11-1 | - | CASSFGAGGGETQYF | TGTGCCAGCAGCTTTGGAGCAGGGGGCGGCGAGACCCAGTACTTC